Listed below are T cell receptor beta chains from one sample, sequenced in a study of cytomegalovirus exposure and HLA in healthy donors. Measured with immunoSEQ multiplex PCR; TCRdb has only the in-frame clones, and not every one. The table has about 190,000 clones, roughly 76% seen once. The source material was PBMCs. The source is a woman aged 25 to 39 in good health and CMV-seropositive. Both conserved end residues are part of each CDR3.

j_call v_call cdr3_aa
NA TRBV2 CASRLRDRSYEQYF
TRBJ2-1 TRBV4-2 CASSQLSGGADEQFF
TRBJ1-1 TRBV6-5 CASSYSRVEGKAFF
TRBJ2-5 TRBV5-1 CASSSTDRVRETQYF
TRBJ2-1 TRBV27 CASSLVSSGGYNEQFF
TRBJ1-1 TRBV7-9 CASSLGTAGEAFF
TRBJ1-4 TRBV28 CASNVARTGGIREKLFF
TRBJ1-5 TRBV28 CASSFSGDGQPQHF
TRBJ2-7 TRBV27 CASSLGRTGLREQYF
TRBJ2-4 TRBV5-4 CASSAGGLVVKNIQYF
TRBJ1-3 TRBV2 CASSETEGNTIYF
TRBJ1-4 TRBV30 CAFSYSGGEKLFF
TRBJ2-7 TRBV15 CATSRAQGAYEQYF
TRBJ1-1 TRBV9 CASSVMGSLNTEAFF
TRBJ2-4 TRBV25-1 CASSEARGAKNIQYF
TRBJ1-1 TRBV6-7 CASSWRQGGVNTEAFF
TRBJ2-3 TRBV18 CASSPLGQGLGTDTQYF